Listed here is a single T cell receptor beta chain. No antigen is known for it. At one boundary the junction diverges from the germline segment, which might be a read error. Clones were sequenced by immunoSEQ multiplex PCR, and TCRdb holds only the in-frame ones, with some missing. The sample has approximately 190,000 clones, approximately 91% seen once. The CDR3 is 14 residues long. Germline CDR1 is LGHDT and CDR2 is YNNKEL (reference sequence). This entry belongs to a study of T cell responses to AZD1222 COVID-19 vaccine. General study results and limits: The breadth and depth of Spike-specific TCRs increased once two AZD1222 doses had been given. Regions 160-218 and 743-854 dominated among vaccine-associated CD4 TCRs spanning spike. There were mostly white British donors and more females than males, and clonal diversity was possibly underestimated. Nearly half of spike-specific TCRs reportedly target variant regions that are unmutated in the B.1.351 and B.1.1.7 variants.

This sequence originates from an adult in good health. The chain joins TRBV3-1 (or the pseudogene TRBV3-2) to TRBJ2-2, with 7 positions matching TRBD1. Sequencing used peripheral blood, obtained on day 0 of AZD1222 vaccination. CDR3 residues: CASSQVWGSGGLFF. CDR3 bases: TGTGCCAGCAGCCAAGTTTGGGGGTCAGGGGGGCTGTTTTTT.